Only one count was recorded for the clone carrying this T cell receptor beta chain. Germline-derived CDR1 and CDR2 are LNHDA and SQIVND (reference sequence). V lost 10 bases to trimming and J lost 4 bases, with 13 bases between them. This CDR3 is 12 amino acids long. Per the original data handling: It was from reference gene primer amplification that nucleated cell counts were estimated. Some clones are missing from TCRdb's copy, which holds only in-frame ones; the method was immunoSEQ multiplex PCR. The D gene and trimming were derived from the DNA, and the V and J assignments and clone size from that table. The table shows 150,000 or so clones, with roughly 84% occurring only once. The data were taken from a study of blood T cell repertoires in COVID-19. The overall study: There were acute and convalescent COVID-19 samples, and they came from the United States, Italy and Spain. The analysed material was cDNA or gDNA that came from T cells, B-cell-depleted T cells, or PBMCs.

The V and J genes are TRBV19 and TRBJ1-2; TRBD1 is a possible D gene (5 bases). This clonotype was obtained from a woman in her 50s in a cohort sampled during active or convalescent COVID-19. The material sequenced was peripheral blood. The CDR3 is CATTDRRYGYTF. For the CDR3, the DNA is TGTGCCACAACCGACAGACGCTATGGCTACACCTTC.